Each of the 13 T cell receptor beta chains below was sequenced from the same sample in a study of regulatory T cells in long-lasting Graves disease. Regarding time point: persistent/refractory GD, antithyroid drugs over 5 years with positive TRAb. With RNA extracted from PBMCs as input, the TCR library was made. Assembly of TCR beta libraries relied on iRepertoire HTBI primers together with Arm-PCR of CDR3 regions. TCRdb itself ran the multiplex PCR reads through MiXCR, one entry per CDR3 protein. This sample has hundreds of thousands of distinct CDR3 sequences; around a fifth occur once, and the top ten carry roughly 29%. This material consisted of peripheral blood mononuclear cells (PBMCs), taken when the disease was refractory, from a patient treated with antithyroid drugs. The source is a female donor with Graves disease.

This clonotype was detected many times. The chain combines TRBV28 with TRBJ1-2, with 10 positions matching TRBD1. Germline trimming cut 4 bases from V and 4 bases from J; bases unmatched to any gene: 9. This CDR3 is built from 16 residues. Looked up from germline, CDR1 is MDHEN and CDR2 is SYDVKM. CDR3 coding DNA: TGTGCCAGCAGTTCGGACCGGGACAGGGGAGCCTATGGCTACACCTTC. The encoded protein is CASSSDRDRGAYGYTF.

Comment on this clonotype: It may be a read error: a sequence one base away is much more abundant. This chain uses TRBV20-1 with TRBJ2-5, with D tentatively TRBD2 (6 bases). Looked up from germline, CDR1 is DFQATT and CDR2 is SNEGSKA (reference sequence). V lost 5 bases and J 7 bases, leaving 17 bases between the germline ends. The CDR3 sequence is 13 residues long. The CDR3 DNA reads as TGCAGTGCTTTAGCGGCGACTAAAGGGACCCAGTACTTC. This sequence encodes CSALAATKGTQYF.

This clonotype was counted at least ten times. The chain links TRBV28 to TRBJ2-4; TRBD2 might be the D (5 bases). Germline-derived CDR1 and CDR2 are MDHEN and SYDVKM. V lost 6 bases, J lost 1 base, and 19 bases lay in between. The CDR3 totals 17 residues. The CDR3 protein is CASSPSPLRVAKNIQYF. CDR3 DNA sequence: TGTGCCAGCAGCCCCTCTCCTTTGAGGGTGGCCAAAAACATTCAGTACTTC.

The CDR3 is CASRKDRVGQPQHF. Here the CDR3 DNA reads TGTGCCAGTAGGAAGGACAGGGTGGGTCAGCCCCAGCATTTT. The chain uses TRBV19 and TRBJ1-5; the match to TRBD1 covers 8 bases. Germline V lookup: CDR1 LNHDA, CDR2 SQIVND (reference sequence). The V segment lost 6 bases and the J segment 6 bases; nucleotides outside the gene matches: 7. The CDR3 covers 14 residues.

This clonotype has a count of ten or more. The chain joins TRBV20-1 to TRBJ1-3, with D unclear. The CDR3 has 11 residues. Trimming left V 3 bases short and J 4 bases short, with 4 bases between. CDR1 and CDR2 from the germline V gene are DFQATT and SNEGSKA (reference sequence). The CDR3 sequence is CSARRGNTIYF. DNA for the CDR3: TGCAGTGCTAGGCGCGGAAACACCATATATTTT.

The chain combines TRBV6-1 with TRBJ1-3, with unresolved D. Germline-derived CDR1 and CDR2 are MNHNS and SASEGT. The CDR3 has 14 amino acids. The V end was cut by 8 bases, the J end by 0 bases, with 11 bases between. CDR3 bases: TGTGCCAGCTCCGAAGCAGCCTCTGGAAACACCATATATTTT. Its protein product is CASSEAASGNTIYF.

This clonotype was recorded many times. This chain connects TRBV20-1 to TRBJ1-6, with D possibly TRBD1 on 5 matching bases. The germline V and J ends were trimmed by 0 bases and 7 bases, with 10 bases remaining between them. This CDR3 comprises 14 residues. CDR1 and CDR2 (germline): DFQATT, SNEGSKA (reference sequence). CDR3 in DNA: TGCAGTGCTAGAGAATGGGACGGAAATTCACCCCTCCACTTT. Its protein product is CSAREWDGNSPLHF.

At least ten counts were recorded for this clonotype. The chain employs TRBV6-2 or TRBV6-3 and TRBJ2-2, with D uncertain. The V end was cut by 2 bases, the J end by 3 bases, with 4 bases between. In germline, CDR1 is MNHEY, CDR2 SVGEGT. The CDR3 has 13 residues. The CDR3 DNA is TGTGCCAGCAGTTACGGGGACACCGGGGAGCTGTTTTTT. Protein: CASSYGDTGELFF.

This rearrangement joins TRBV10-3 to TRBJ1-5; D unclear. V lost 0 bases, J lost 2 bases, and 5 bases lay in between. Germline-derived CDR1 and CDR2 are ENHRY and SYGVKD. The CDR3 covers 14 residues. Here the CDR3 DNA reads TGTGCCATCAGTGAGTCTAGGGGCAATCAGCCCCAGCATTTT. Its protein is CAISESRGNQPQHF.

This clonotype has a handful of counts. This chain connects TRBV7-9 to TRBJ1-4; D is ambiguous. With 6 bases removed from V and 4 bases from J, the gap between germline ends came to 12 bases. The CDR3 is made up of 14 amino acids. Germline loops: CDR1 SEHNR, CDR2 FQNEAQ (reference sequence). The CDR3 DNA reads as TGTGCCAGCAGTTCACAGTCGCTTAATGAAAAACTGTTTTTT. Residues: CASSSQSLNEKLFF.

This clonotype was seen more than once but under ten times. The rearrangement links TRBV19 to TRBJ1-1; 7 nucleotides match TRBD1. V shed 4 bases, J shed 5 bases, and the junction held 7 bases outside the gene matches. Germline CDR1 and CDR2: LNHDA and SQIVND (reference sequence). This CDR3 region has 14 residues. DNA for the CDR3: TGTGCCAGTAGTACGTACAGGGGTAGAACTGAAGCTTTCTTT. Amino acid sequence: CASSTYRGRTEAFF.

The chain uses TRBV19 and TRBJ2-5, with D perhaps being TRBD1 or TRBD2 (6 bases each). The CDR3 runs to 14 residues. Trimming cost V 3 bases and J 4 bases, with 12 bases left between them. Germline V CDR1 and CDR2: LNHDA, SQIVND (reference sequence). The CDR3 loop is CASSMRGRRETQYF. The CDR3, as DNA: TGTGCCAGTAGTATGAGGGGGAGGCGAGAGACCCAGTACTTC.

This clonotype was recorded many times. This chain links TRBV12-5 with TRBJ2-4, with 8 bases that match TRBD1. The CDR3 is 16 residues long. The germline CDR1 and CDR2 sequences are LGHNT and FRNRAP. V dropped 6 bases and J dropped 2; count of bases not matched to a gene: 9. The chain's CDR3 is CASGPGQGRSKNIQYF. In nucleotides, the CDR3 is TGTGCTAGTGGCCCAGGACAGGGAAGGTCCAAAAACATTCAGTACTTC.